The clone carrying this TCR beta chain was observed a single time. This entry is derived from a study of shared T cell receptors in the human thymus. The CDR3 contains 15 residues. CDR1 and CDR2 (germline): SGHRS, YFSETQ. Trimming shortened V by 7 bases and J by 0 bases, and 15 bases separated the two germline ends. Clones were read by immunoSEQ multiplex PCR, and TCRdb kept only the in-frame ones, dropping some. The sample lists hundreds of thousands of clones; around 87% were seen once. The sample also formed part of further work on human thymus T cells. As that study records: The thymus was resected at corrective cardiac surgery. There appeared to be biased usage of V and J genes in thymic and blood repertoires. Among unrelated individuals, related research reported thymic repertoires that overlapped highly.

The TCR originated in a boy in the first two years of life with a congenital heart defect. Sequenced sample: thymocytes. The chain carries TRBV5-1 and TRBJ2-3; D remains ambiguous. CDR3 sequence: CASSPPPVSTDTQYF. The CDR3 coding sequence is TGCGCCAGCTCCCCTCCCCCGGTTAGCACAGATACGCAGTATTTT.